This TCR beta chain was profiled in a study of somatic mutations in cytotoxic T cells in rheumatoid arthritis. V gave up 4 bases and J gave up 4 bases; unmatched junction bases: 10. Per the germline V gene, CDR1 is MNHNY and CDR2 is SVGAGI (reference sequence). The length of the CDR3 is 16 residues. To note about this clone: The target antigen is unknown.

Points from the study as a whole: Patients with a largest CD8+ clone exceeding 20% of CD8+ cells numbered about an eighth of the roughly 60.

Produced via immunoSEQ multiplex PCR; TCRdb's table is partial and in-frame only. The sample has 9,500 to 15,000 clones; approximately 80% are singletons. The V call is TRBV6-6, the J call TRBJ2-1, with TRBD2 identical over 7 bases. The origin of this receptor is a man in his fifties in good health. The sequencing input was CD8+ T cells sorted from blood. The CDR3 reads CASSSGGAGVYNEQFF. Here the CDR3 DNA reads TGTGCCAGCAGTTCCGGCGGGGCGGGAGTTTACAATGAGCAGTTCTTC.